This TCR beta chain came from a study of beta chain features in type 1 diabetes. Whole-study results and caveats: High-TCR-expressing cells could be over-represented by cDNA sequencing.

As for this clone: Antigen: not known.

Isolated RNA was reverse transcribed in full, so expressed TCRB transcripts were sequenced. Assay used: immunoSEQ multiplex PCR; TCRdb lists only in-frame clones, some missing. The top ten clones hold roughly 2.2% of a sample with 20,000 to 30,000 clones, approximately 74% of them seen once. Germline V lookup: CDR1 LNHDA, CDR2 SQIVND (reference sequence). The CDR3 totals 13 residues. The germline V and J ends were trimmed by 0 bases and 3 bases, with 6 bases remaining between them. The receptor's source is a woman aged 40-49 years in good health. Sequencing input: Tregs from blood. The chain combines TRBV19 with TRBJ2-7; D gene uncertain. CDR3 loop: CASSIEASYEQYF. CDR3 coding DNA: TGTGCCAGTAGTATAGAGGCCAGCTACGAGCAGTACTTC.